Sequencing of this TCR beta chain was carried out in a study of regulatory T cells in long-lasting Graves disease. The study's findings and limits: TRBV28 was favored in persistent disease, as were TRBJ1-2 and TRBJ2-5.

Time point described: persistent/refractory GD, antithyroid drugs over 5 years with positive TRAb. The TCR library used RNA extracted from PBMCs. With EDTA tubes as the receptacles, around 10 milliliters of peripheral blood were drawn. This CDR3 has 14 amino acids. In germline, CDR1 is DFQATT, CDR2 SNEGSKA (reference sequence). CDR3 regions were amplified by Arm-PCR using iRepertoire HTBI primers to build TCR beta libraries. TCRdb reanalysed the multiplex PCR reads using MiXCR and keeps one entry per CDR3 protein. This sample has about 460,000 distinct CDR3 sequences; roughly 23% occur once, and the top ten carry about an eighth. Regarding this clonotype: No antigen is known for it. An end of the junction differs from the germline gene, which may be a read error.

The rearrangement joins TRBV20-1 to TRBJ1-5, with a possible D match to TRBD1 (6 bases). This clonotype was sampled from a female donor with Graves disease. The specimen comprised peripheral blood mononuclear cells (PBMCs), sampled when the disease was refractory, from a patient treated with antithyroid drugs. CDR3 bases: TGCAGTGCTAGTTCCGGACAGTACAATCAACCCCAGCATTTT. It yields the protein CSASSGQYNQPQHF.